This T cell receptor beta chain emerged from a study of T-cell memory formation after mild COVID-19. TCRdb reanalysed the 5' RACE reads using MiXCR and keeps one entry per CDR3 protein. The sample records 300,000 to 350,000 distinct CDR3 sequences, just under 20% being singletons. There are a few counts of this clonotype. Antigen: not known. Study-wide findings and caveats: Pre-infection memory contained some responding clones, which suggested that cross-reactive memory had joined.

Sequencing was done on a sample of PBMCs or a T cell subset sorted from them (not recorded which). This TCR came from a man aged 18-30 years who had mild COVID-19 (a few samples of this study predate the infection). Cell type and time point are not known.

CDR3 nucleotide sequence: TGTGCCAGCAGCTTAAGGCCCGGGACAGGGGCGTACGAGCAGTACTTC. Its translation is CASSLRPGTGAYEQYF. The gene calls are TRBV5-6 and TRBJ2-7; 10 nucleotides match TRBD1. Germline assignment: CDR1 SGHDT and CDR2 YYEEEE. Trimming cost V 2 bases and J 4 bases; bases outside gene matches: 9. The CDR3 loop spans 16 amino acids.